The sequence of this T cell receptor beta chain was determined in a study of T cells in Graves' hyperthyroidism and ophthalmopathy (dated by TCRdb to 2018 to 2020). Regarding the study in general: Peripheral blood was sampled at the time of initial diagnosis, prior to any treatment. TCR V-J signatures able to tell the groups apart were searched for in a discovery cohort of around 95 patients, of whom around 43 had Graves' ophthalmopathy and some 60 had stable Graves' hyperthyroidism. Whether ophthalmopathy could be predicted prospectively was tested in an independent validation cohort made up of under 20 hyperthyroidism patients plus 17 patients who later progressed to ophthalmopathy. The 75 to 100 discovery patients were divided at random into training and test sets in a 7:3 ratio. In addition, the study compared T-cell repertoires in thyroid tissue and in blood from roughly six Graves' hyperthyroidism patients. After sampling, hyperthyroidism patients received methimazole starting at 30 mg daily, and ophthalmopathy patients received high-dose intravenous methylprednisolone. TCR Vbeta CDR3 sequencing of fewer than 150 peripheral blood samples (over 40 ophthalmopathy, 75 hyperthyroidism and around 17 progressor patients) is reported in the paper. The full study reports these points: A model built on a 13 V-J signature distinguished ophthalmopathy from stable hyperthyroidism, reaching 87.88% sensitivity and approximately 81% specificity in cross-validation and 80%/75% in testing. In validation, progression to ophthalmopathy was predicted by the model with 65% to 71% sensitivity and about 72% specificity, a median of approximately 7.1 months before onset. Sample size was not statistically predetermined, and investigators were not blinded to group allocation. Most expanded thyroid clonotypes (frequency above 0.001) were also detected in blood, suggesting blood repertoires may reflect thyroid immune responses.

In this sample, this clonotype turned up many times. What antigen it recognizes has not been identified. The record has no base qualities; no much larger clone is one base away. Ophthalmopathy patients had moderately to severely active disease, with a Clinical Activity Score of 3 or more, a NOSPECS grade of 4 or more, and a disease duration of less than 3 months. Exclusion was applied to patients with uncontrolled infections, other autoimmune diseases, pregnancy or lactation. Clinical symptoms, serum thyroxine and TRAb, thyroid ultrasound, and orbital computed tomography formed the basis for the diagnoses. PBMCs were separated from 8 to 10 ml of fresh peripheral blood using Ficoll-Paque density gradient centrifugation. Trizol reagent was used to extract total RNA, and RNA quality was then checked on an Agilent 2100 Bioanalyzer. TCR beta CDR3 regions were amplified from RNA transcripts. For the first round of RT-PCR on the TCR CDR3, the HTBI primer set was used together with the Qiagen OneStep RT-PCR kit. The libraries were constructed in a second round of multiplex PCR and then size-selected and purified. The libraries were sequenced on an Illumina HiSeq2000 using paired-end 100 bp reads. As for how the authors treated the data: SOAPnuke was used to process the raw data, throwing out any read that contained adapters or uncalled bases, had a mean Phred below 15, or lacked an exact constant-primer or identifier match. COPE v1.2.5 was used to merge high-quality paired reads, and clonotypes were defined as unique nucleotide sequences. Clonotypes were aligned to IMGT TRBV, TRBD and TRBJ reference segments using MiTCR v1.1. The analysis included only V-J combinations with a frequency above 0.0001, which together covered 99% to 99.2% of the repertoires. A TCS score was defined as the ratio of F50 (clonal expansion) to E x V (chaos), with BLOSUM62-based TCRdist applied between CDR3 peptides within each V-J. Welch's t-statistics and random forest reduced around 510 V-J features to 10 to 15, which were used in a naive Bayes classifier (R e1071). The public sequencing data were trimmed at Q25 with fastp and processed into clonotypes with MiXCR by TCRdb, which kept only in-frame beta chains. Each entry is one CDR3 protein sequence, shown with its most common DNA and genes. TCRdb's processing, not the authors' own work, is the source of the V and J calls. A total of a few hundred thousand distinct CDR3 sequences appear in this sample, approximately 17% of them only once. Of the sample, about 16% falls within the top ten clones.

CDR1 is given as SGHAT and CDR2 as FQNNGV, both from the germline V gene. The V end gives up 0 bases and the J end 8 bases, leaving 3 bases in the junction not matched to a gene. Inclusive of the bounding cysteine and phenylalanine, the CDR3 is 14 residues long. Only the CDR3 region is kept as DNA, spanning 42 bases read in frame from base 1. Recombination joined TRBV11-2 with TRBJ2-1; 8 nucleotides in the junction match TRBD2. This TCR was recovered from a young woman with Graves' ophthalmopathy. The source material was blood. The CDR3 corresponds to CASSLERGGHEQFF. The nucleotide sequence reads TGTGCCAGCAGCTTAGAACGGGGGGGCCATGAGCAGTTCTTC. Where the CDR3 stops, the reference TRBV11-2 and TRBJ2-1 genes take over; the full variable domain is EAGVAQSPRYKIIEKRQSVAFWCNPISGHATLYWYQQILGQGPKLLIQFQNNGVVDDSQLPKDRFSAERLKGVDSTLKIQPAKLEDSAVYLCASSLERGGHEQFFGPGTRLTVL.